This T cell receptor (beta chain) comes out of a study of blood T cells in healthy people across ages. Notes on this clonotype: Its antigen is unknown.

General observations from the study: Conclusively comparing naive with antigen-experienced cells was impossible with unsorted PBMCs. Diversity figures based on one million T cells were deemed too low. It was the long-lived donors that had more naive CD4+ cells and higher diversity than aged donors.

Using a J-beta primer mix together with a sample-barcoded 5' primer, a second PCR was run for roughly 7 to 11 cycles. TCRdb reprocessed the 5' RACE reads via MiXCR and lists one record per CDR3 protein. This table has some 940,000 distinct CDR3 sequences, just under 30% appearing once. From germline, CDR1 is MNHEY and CDR2 SMNVEV (reference sequence). Trimming took off 2 bases at V and 7 bases at J, with 12 bases between the two ends. This CDR3 has 15 residues. These same records also appear under a second study, on T cells of mothers and their children. From that paper: Regardless of relatedness, pairs show thymic selection shaping TCR recombination output in a similar manner.

V usage is TRBV27 and J usage is TRBJ1-6, with D perhaps matching TRBD1 (5 bases). The TCR sequence derives from a woman between 40 and 50 years old in good health. The sequencing input was blood. DNA for the CDR3: TGTGCCAGCAGTTTAGCGGGACTGAAGAATTCACCCCTCCACTTT. Translation: CASSLAGLKNSPLHF.